This T cell receptor (beta chain) was sequenced during a study of T cells after yellow fever vaccination. This clonotype has at least ten counts. This CDR3 is built from 15 residues. V dropped 5 bases and J dropped 1; count of bases not matched to a gene: 4. Germline CDR1 and CDR2: SGHTA and FQGTGA. TCRdb processed the 5' RACE reads anew with MiXCR; each CDR3 protein has one entry. The data contain tens of thousands of distinct CDR3 sequences, about 7% of them singletons. The chain couples TRBV7-3 to TRBJ2-7; 11 bases are shared with TRBD2. The sample here was CD8+ T cells sorted from PBMCs, taken about 49 days after the first yellow fever vaccination. The receptor was derived from a man between 18 and 35 years old who received the YFV17D yellow fever vaccine. The CDR3 DNA is TGTGCCAGCAGCCCTTCTAGCGGGGGGTCCTACGAGCAGTACTTC. It encodes CASSPSSGGSYEQYF.